This entry features one T cell receptor beta chain sequence. Its antigen is currently unknown. The data were taken from a study of blood T cells in healthy people across ages. General observations from the study: Unknown CMV status may confound age-related changes in expanded clones.

It was with a sample-barcoded 5' primer and a J-beta primer mix that a second PCR of roughly 7 to 11 cycles was run. TCRdb redid the calling of the 5' RACE reads with MiXCR, one entry per CDR3 protein. The sample records some 760,000 distinct CDR3 sequences, 20% to 25% being singletons. Separately, the same data were catalogued under a study of T cells of mothers and their children.

This sequence originates from a boy aged 10-17 years in good health. Sequenced sample: blood.

The CDR3 spells CASSPQGGTINEQFF. The CDR3 nucleotides are TGTGCCAGCAGCCCCCAGGGTGGTACAATCAATGAGCAGTTCTTC. The chain recombines TRBV7-3 with TRBJ2-1; D may be TRBD1 (5 bases). Looked up from germline, CDR1 is SGHTA and CDR2 is FQGTGA. Trimming took 5 bases from V and 6 from J, leaving 17 bases between them. The CDR3 sequence is 15 residues long.